A single sample gave rise to the 15 T cell receptor beta chains below, sequenced in a study of CD8 T cells in ankylosing spondylitis. Study conclusions and caveats: One TCR beta motif, made up of 7 or 8 highly homologous variants, appeared characteristic of ankylosing spondylitis blood.

TCRdb redid the calling of the 5' RACE reads with MiXCR, one entry per CDR3 protein. The sample lists approximately 400,000 distinct CDR3 sequences; roughly a quarter were seen once. Their recognized antigens are unknown. Sequencing was carried out using blood, either unsorted or a sorted T cell fraction (not recorded which). The receptor source for this set is a male donor with ankylosing spondylitis.

V and J are TRBV5-6 and TRBJ1-2; TRBD1 aligns across 9 bases. Germline V gives CDR1 SGHDT, CDR2 YYEEEE. CDR3 size: 14 residues. J gave up 13 bases and V 3 bases, and 13 bases lay outside the gene matches. For the CDR3, the DNA is TGTGCCAGCAGCTCTGACCCACGGACAGGGGCCGCCACCTTC. The encoded protein is CASSSDPRTGAATF. Looking up the rest from reference TRBV5-6 and TRBJ1-2 gives the full variable domain: DAGVTQSPTHLIKTRGQQVTLRCSPKSGHDTVSWYQQALGQGPQFIFQYYEEEERQRGNFPDRFSGHQFPNYSSELNVNALLLGDSALYLCASSSDPRTGAATFGSGTRLTVV.

This clonotype was counted many times. The rearrangement joins TRBV9 to TRBJ1-2; TRBD1 is a possible D gene (5 bases). Trimming cost V 0 bases and J 4 bases, with 10 bases left between them. This CDR3 comprises 14 residues. The germline V gene has CDR1 SGDLS and CDR2 YYNGEE. This CDR3 reads CASSVVAGGYGYTF. The CDR3 bases are TGTGCCAGCAGCGTAGTGGCGGGGGGCTATGGCTACACCTTC. Supplemented by reference TRBV9 and TRBJ1-2, the full variable domain reads DSGVTQTPKHLITATGQRVTLRCSPRSGDLSVYWYQQSLDQGLQFLIQYYNGEERAKGNILERFSAQQFPDLHSELNLSSLELGDSALYFCASSVVAGGYGYTFGSGTRLTVV.

The chain couples TRBV5-1 to TRBJ2-3, with 7 positions matching TRBD2. With V trimmed by 6 bases and J by 1 base, 5 bases remained unmatched. The CDR3 sequence is 14 residues long. The V gene's germline CDR1 is SGHRS and CDR2 YFSETQ. CDR3: CASTLAVGTDTQYF. The CDR3 DNA follows: TGCGCCAGCACCCTAGCGGTTGGCACAGATACGCAGTATTTT. The entire variable domain, with the rest obtained from reference TRBV5-1 and TRBJ2-3, is as follows: KAGVTQTPRYLIKTRGQQVTLSCSPISGHRSVSWYQQTPGQGLQFLFEYFSETQRNKGNFPGRFSGRQFSNSRSEMNVSTLELGDSALYLCASTLAVGTDTQYFGPGTRLTVL.

The rearrangement links TRBV20-1 to TRBJ2-7, with D perhaps TRBD2 (5 bases). The CDR3 runs to 14 residues. Trimming stripped 3 bases from V and 1 base from J, with 13 bases between. Looked up from germline, CDR1 is DFQATT and CDR2 is SNEGSKA (reference sequence). The CDR3 region is CSASVPWESYEQYF. The CDR3 DNA reads TGCAGTGCTAGTGTCCCGTGGGAGTCCTACGAGCAGTACTTC.

A few counts support this clonotype. The J gene is TRBJ2-3, the V gene TRBV5-1; 9 nucleotides match TRBD2. The CDR3 runs 17 residues. Germline trimming cut 0 bases from V and 6 bases from J; bases unmatched to any gene: 11. The germline V gene encodes CDR1 SGHRS and CDR2 YFSETQ. In DNA form, the CDR3 reads TGCGCCAGCAGCTTGGAACCTAGCGGGAACCCCGGGGATACGCAGTATTTT. Its translation is CASSLEPSGNPGDTQYF.

The rearrangement links TRBV7-8 to TRBJ2-5, with 11 bases that match TRBD2. The CDR3 contains 14 residues. V lost 5 bases, J lost 4 bases, and 3 bases stayed unmatched. From germline, CDR1 is SGHVS and CDR2 FQNEAQ. The CDR3 DNA reads as TGTGCCAGCAGCGAAGGACTAGCGGGAGAGACCCAGTACTTC. This codes for CASSEGLAGETQYF.

V and J are TRBV24-1 and TRBJ2-3, with D possibly TRBD1 on 6 matching bases. This CDR3 region has 14 residues. Trimming took off 9 bases at V and 1 base at J, with 13 bases between the two ends. Germline CDR1 and CDR2: KGHDR and SFDVKD. CDR3 nucleotide sequence: TGTGCCACCCGAAAGACAGGAGGCACAGATACGCAGTATTTT. The encoded protein is CATRKTGGTDTQYF.

This clonotype showed up many times. The chain links TRBV12-3 or TRBV12-4 to TRBJ2-7; 10 bases map to TRBD2. The CDR3 extends over 14 amino acids. V was clipped by 6 bases and J by 4 bases; unmatched bases: 6. The CDR3 region is CASRSSGSTYEQYF. CDR3 DNA sequence: TGTGCCAGCAGGTCTAGCGGGAGTACATACGAGCAGTACTTC.

V usage is TRBV20-1 and J usage is TRBJ2-3; the D is unclear. The CDR3 runs 12 residues. V lost 5 bases and J lost 3, with 9 bases in between. Germline assignment: CDR1 DFQATT and CDR2 SNEGSKA (reference sequence). CDR3 DNA: TGCAGTGCTCCATTGGGGACAGATACGCAGTATTTT. Its protein is CSAPLGTDTQYF.

This chain connects TRBV9 to TRBJ2-7; 8 bases agree with TRBD1. Germline CDR1 is SGDLS and CDR2 is YYNGEE. Trimming cost V 3 bases and J 3 bases; bases outside gene matches: 8. The CDR3 extends over 15 amino acids. The CDR3 coding sequence is TGTGCCAGCAGCGCACGAGTGACAGGGGACTACGAGCAGTACTTC. It specifies CASSARVTGDYEQYF.

This clonotype appeared a few times. The chain is built from TRBV28 and TRBJ2-1, with D perhaps TRBD1 or TRBD2 (5 bases each). In germline, CDR1 is MDHEN, CDR2 SYDVKM. This CDR3 comprises 14 residues. Trimming took off 7 bases at V and 4 bases at J, with 14 bases between the two ends. CDR3 DNA sequence: TGTGCCAGCATCCGGGGAAGGGGATACAATGAGCAGTTCTTC. It specifies CASIRGRGYNEQFF.

The chain couples TRBV5-1 to TRBJ1-5; the D is unclear. Trimming removed 0 bases at V and 4 bases at J, with 11 bases between. This CDR3 contains 15 residues. Germline CDR1 is SGHRS and CDR2 is YFSETQ. The CDR3 coding sequence is TGCGCCAGCAGCTTGGACGGCAGGCAGAATCAGCCCCAGCATTTT. Its translation is CASSLDGRQNQPQHF.

The rearrangement links TRBV3-1 to TRBJ2-2; the match to TRBD2 covers 8 bases. The germline V gene encodes CDR1 LGHDT and CDR2 YNNKEL (reference sequence). The trim removed 0 bases at V and 3 bases at J, leaving 9 bases unmatched. This CDR3 spans 18 amino acids. The CDR3 sequence is CASSQDVRVAGHTGELFF. The CDR3 DNA is TGTGCCAGCAGCCAAGATGTGCGGGTAGCGGGACACACCGGGGAGCTGTTTTTT.

This clonotype has at least ten counts. The V gene is TRBV2, the J gene TRBJ1-2; D perhaps matches TRBD1 (5 bases). Germline CDR1 reads SNHLY; CDR2 reads FYNNEI. The V and J ends lost 3 bases and 5 bases respectively, with 7 bases between them. The CDR3 has 12 residues. CDR3 sequence reads: CASSDRQYGYTF. The CDR3, as DNA: TGTGCCAGCAGTGATAGACAGTATGGCTACACCTTC. The full variable domain, completed using reference TRBV2 and TRBJ1-2, is EPEVTQTPSHQVTQMGQEVILRCVPISNHLYFYWYRQILGQKVEFLVSFYNNEISEKSEIFDDQFSVERPDGSNFTLKIRSTKLEDSAMYFCASSDRQYGYTFGSGTRLTVV.

This chain uses TRBV20-1 with TRBJ2-1, with D unclear. This CDR3 contains 14 residues. From germline, CDR1 is DFQATT and CDR2 SNEGSKA (reference sequence). Trimming pared 0 bases from V and 5 bases from J, leaving 11 bases between. The CDR3 bases are TGCAGTGCTAGAGATCGTAGACTTAACAATGAGCAGTTCTTC. Translation: CSARDRRLNNEQFF.